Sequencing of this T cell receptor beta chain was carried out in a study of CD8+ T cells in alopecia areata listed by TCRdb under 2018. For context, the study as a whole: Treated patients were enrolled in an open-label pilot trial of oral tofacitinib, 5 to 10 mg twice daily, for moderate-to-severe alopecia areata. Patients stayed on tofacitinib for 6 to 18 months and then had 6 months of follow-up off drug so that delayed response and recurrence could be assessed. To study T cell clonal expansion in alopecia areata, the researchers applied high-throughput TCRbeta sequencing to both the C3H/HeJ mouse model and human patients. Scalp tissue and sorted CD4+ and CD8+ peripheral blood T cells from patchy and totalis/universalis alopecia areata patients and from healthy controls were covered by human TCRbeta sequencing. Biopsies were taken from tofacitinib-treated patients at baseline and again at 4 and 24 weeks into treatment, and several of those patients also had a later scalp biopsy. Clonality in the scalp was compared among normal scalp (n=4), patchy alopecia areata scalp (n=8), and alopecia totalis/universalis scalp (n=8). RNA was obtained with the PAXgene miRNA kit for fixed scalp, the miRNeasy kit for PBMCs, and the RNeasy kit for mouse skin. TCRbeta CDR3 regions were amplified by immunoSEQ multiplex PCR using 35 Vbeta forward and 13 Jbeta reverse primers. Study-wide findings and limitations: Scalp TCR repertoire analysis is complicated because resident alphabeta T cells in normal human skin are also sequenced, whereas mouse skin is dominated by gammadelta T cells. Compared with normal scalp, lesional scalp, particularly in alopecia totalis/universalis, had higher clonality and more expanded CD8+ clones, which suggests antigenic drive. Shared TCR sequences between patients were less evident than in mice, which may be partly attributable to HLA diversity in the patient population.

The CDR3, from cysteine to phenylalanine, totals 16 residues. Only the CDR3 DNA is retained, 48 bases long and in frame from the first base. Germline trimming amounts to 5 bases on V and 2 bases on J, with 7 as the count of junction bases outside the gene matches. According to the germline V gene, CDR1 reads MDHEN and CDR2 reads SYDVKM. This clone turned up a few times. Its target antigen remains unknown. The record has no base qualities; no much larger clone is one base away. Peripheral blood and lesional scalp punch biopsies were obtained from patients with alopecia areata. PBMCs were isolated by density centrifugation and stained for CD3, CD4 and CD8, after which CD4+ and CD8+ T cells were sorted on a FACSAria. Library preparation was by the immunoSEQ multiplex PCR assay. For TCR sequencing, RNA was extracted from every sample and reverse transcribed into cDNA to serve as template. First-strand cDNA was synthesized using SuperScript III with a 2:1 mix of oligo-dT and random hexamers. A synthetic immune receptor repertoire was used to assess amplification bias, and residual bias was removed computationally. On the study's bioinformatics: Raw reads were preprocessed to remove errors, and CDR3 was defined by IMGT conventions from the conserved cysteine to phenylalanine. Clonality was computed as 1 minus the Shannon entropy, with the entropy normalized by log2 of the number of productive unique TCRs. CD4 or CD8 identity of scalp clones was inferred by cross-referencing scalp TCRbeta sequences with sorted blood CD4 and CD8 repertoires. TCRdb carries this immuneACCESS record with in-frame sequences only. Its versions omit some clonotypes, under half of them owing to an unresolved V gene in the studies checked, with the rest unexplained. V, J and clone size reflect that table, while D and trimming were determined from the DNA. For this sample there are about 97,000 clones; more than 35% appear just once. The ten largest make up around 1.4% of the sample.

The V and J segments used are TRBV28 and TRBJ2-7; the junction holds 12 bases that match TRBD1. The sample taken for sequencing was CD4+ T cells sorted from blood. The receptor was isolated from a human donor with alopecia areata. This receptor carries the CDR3 CASSAEGQGAPYEQYF. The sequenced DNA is TGTGCCAGCAGTGCAGAGGGACAGGGGGCGCCCTACGAGCAGTACTTC.